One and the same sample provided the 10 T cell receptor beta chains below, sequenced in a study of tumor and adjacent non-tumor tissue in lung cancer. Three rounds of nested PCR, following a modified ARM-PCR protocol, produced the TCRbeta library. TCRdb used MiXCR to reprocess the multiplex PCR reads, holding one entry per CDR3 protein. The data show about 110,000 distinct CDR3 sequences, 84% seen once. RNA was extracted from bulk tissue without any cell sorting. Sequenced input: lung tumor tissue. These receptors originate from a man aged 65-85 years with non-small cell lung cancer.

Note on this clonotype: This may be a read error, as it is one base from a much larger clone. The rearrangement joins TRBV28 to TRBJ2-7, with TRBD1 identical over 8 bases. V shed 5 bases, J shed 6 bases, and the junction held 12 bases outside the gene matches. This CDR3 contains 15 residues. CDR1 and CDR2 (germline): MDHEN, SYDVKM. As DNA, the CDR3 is TGTGCCAGCAGTGCCCAGGGACAGGAACCGACCGAGCAGTACTTC. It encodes CASSAQGQEPTEQYF.

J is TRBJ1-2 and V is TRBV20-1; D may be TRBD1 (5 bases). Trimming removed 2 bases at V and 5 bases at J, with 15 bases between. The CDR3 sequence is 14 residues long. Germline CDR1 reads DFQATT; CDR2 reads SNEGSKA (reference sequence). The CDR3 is CSARKSGLRYGYTF. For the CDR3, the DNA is TGCAGTGCTAGAAAGTCAGGGCTACGGTATGGCTACACCTTC.

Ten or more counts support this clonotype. The CDR3 loop reads CATSDPRGALNEQFF. As DNA, the CDR3 is TGTGCCACCAGTGATCCACGGGGGGCCCTAAATGAGCAGTTCTTC. The chain links TRBV24-1 to TRBJ2-1; TRBD2 is a possible D gene (7 bases). Germline V gene sequence: CDR1 KGHDR, CDR2 SFDVKD. The V end lost 3 bases, the J end lost 7 bases, and 15 bases lay between the germline ends. This CDR3 contains 15 residues.

CDR3 sequence: CASRSGELGDQPQHF. The CDR3 DNA is TGTGCAAGCCGTTCCGGGGAATTGGGCGATCAGCCCCAGCATTTT. The chain is built from TRBV2 and TRBJ1-5; no reliable D call. This CDR3 has 15 residues. Per germline, CDR1 SNHLY and CDR2 FYNNEI.

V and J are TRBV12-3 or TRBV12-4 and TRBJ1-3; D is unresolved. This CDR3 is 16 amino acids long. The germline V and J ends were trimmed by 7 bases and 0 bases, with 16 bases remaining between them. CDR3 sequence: CASTFSLTHSGNTIYF. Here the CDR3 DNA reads TGTGCCAGCACTTTCTCTCTCACCCACTCTGGAAACACCATATATTTT.

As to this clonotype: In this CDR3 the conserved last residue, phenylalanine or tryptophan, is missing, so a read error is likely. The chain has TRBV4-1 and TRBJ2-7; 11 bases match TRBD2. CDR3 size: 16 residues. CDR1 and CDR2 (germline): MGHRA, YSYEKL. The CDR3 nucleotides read TGCACCAGCAGTCGGACACTAGCGGGAGAGGGGGACGAGCAGTACTCC. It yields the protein CTSSRTLAGEGDEQYS.

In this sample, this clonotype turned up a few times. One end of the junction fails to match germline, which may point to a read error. CDR3 amino acids: CASSYYRIHTEALF. DNA of the CDR3: TGCGCCAGCAGCTACTACAGGATTCACACTGAAGCTCTCTTT. The chain carries TRBV5-1 and TRBJ1-1; perhaps TRBD1 as D (5 bases). Germline assignment: CDR1 SGHRS and CDR2 YFSETQ. This CDR3 has 14 residues. Supplemented by reference TRBV5-1 and TRBJ1-1, the full variable domain reads KAGVTQTPRYLIKTRGQQVTLSCSPISGHRSVSWYQQTPGQGLQFLFEYFSETQRNKGNFPGRFSGRQFSNSRSEMNVSTLELGDSALYLCASSYYRIHTEALFGQGTRLTVV.

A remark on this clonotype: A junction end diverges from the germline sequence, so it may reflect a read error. The CDR3 protein is CSLLPYGTEGDTDAQYF. The CDR3 DNA is TGCAGCTTACTCCCATATGGGACAGAGGGGGACACAGATGCGCAGTATTTT. The J gene is TRBJ2-3, the V gene TRBV29-1; 7 bases fit TRBD1. This CDR3 is built from 17 residues. Germline CDR1 and CDR2: SQVTM and ANQGSEA.

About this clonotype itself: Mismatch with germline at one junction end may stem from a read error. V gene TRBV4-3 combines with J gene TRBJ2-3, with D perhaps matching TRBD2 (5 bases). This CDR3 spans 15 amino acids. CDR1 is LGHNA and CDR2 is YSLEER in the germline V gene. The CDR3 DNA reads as TGCGCCAGCAGCTCTAGCCTCGCGACGGCAGATACGCGGTATTTT. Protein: CASSSSLATADTRYF.

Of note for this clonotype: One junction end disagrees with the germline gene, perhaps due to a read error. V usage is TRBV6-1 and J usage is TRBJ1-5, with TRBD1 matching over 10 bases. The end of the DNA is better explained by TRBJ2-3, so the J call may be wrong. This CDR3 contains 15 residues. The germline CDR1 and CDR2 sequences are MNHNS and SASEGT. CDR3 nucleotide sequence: TGTGCTAGCAGTGAAGAGACAGGGGGCGTTCAGCCCCAGTATTTT. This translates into CASSEETGGVQPQYF.